This note documents a single TCR beta chain sequence. Other DNA sequences from this sample encode an identical CDR3 as well. There are 13 residues in the CDR3. Trimming cost V 3 bases and J 6 bases; bases outside gene matches: 0. This record belongs to a study of blood T cell repertoires in COVID-19. The wider study: Nucleic acid was either cDNA or gDNA, and it came from T cells, B-cell-depleted T cells, or PBMCs.

Measured with immunoSEQ multiplex PCR; TCRdb has only the in-frame clones, and not every one. The sample lists 200,000 to 300,000 clones; 83% were seen once. The source is a human donor in a cohort sampled during active COVID-19. The V call is TRBV12-3 or TRBV12-4, the J call TRBJ2-1, with 9 bases lining up with TRBD1. The source material was peripheral blood. The CDR3 here is CASSLGQGNEQFF. The CDR3 coding sequence is TGTGCCAGCAGTTTGGGACAGGGCAATGAGCAGTTCTTC.